This T cell receptor beta chain is drawn from a study of post-analysis software for immune sequencing data. For the study at large: Both relapsing-remitting and secondary progressive multiple sclerosis featured among the disease courses, as did progressive-relapsing multiple sclerosis.

Unique molecular identifiers tagged the TCR beta cDNA libraries. When 1 to 10 million T cells were used, they gave some 520,000 cDNA molecules. A single record per CDR3 protein comes from TCRdb applying MiXCR to the PCR reads. The table includes approximately 730,000 distinct CDR3 sequences, under 60% detected once. Study-wide results and caveats: Significantly decreased normalized Chao1 diversity was recorded for multiple sclerosis patients relative to controls. About 5 TRBV segments occurring more often in patients than controls included TRBV5-6, TRBV5-1 and TRBV20-1. F measure showed strong co-clustering of same-batch samples.

The CDR3 runs 14 residues. The germline CDR1 and CDR2 sequences are SGHNT and YENEEA. In the case of this clonotype: Its specificity is not known.

This TCR came from a girl aged 5 to 17 with multiple sclerosis. Sample: blood. The chain joins TRBV11-3 to TRBJ2-5; 9 bases are a match to TRBD2. The tail of the sequence fits TRBJ2-7 better, so the J call may be wrong. CDR3: CASSFLAGNAEQYF. The CDR3, as DNA: TGTGCCAGCAGCTTTCTAGCGGGAAACGCCGAGCAGTACTTC.